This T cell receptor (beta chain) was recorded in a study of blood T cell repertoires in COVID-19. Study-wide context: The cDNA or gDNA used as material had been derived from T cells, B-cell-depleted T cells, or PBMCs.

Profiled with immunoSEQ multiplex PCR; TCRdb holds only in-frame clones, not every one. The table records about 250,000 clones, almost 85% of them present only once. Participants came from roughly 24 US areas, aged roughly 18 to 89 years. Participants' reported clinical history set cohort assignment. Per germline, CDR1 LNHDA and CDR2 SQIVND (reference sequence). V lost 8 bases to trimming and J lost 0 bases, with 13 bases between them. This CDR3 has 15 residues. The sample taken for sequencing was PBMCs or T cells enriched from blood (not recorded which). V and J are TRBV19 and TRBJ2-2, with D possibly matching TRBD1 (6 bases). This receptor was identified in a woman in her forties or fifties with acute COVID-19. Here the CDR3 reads CASRYPGANTGELFF. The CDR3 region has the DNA TGTGCCAGTCGATACCCAGGGGCGAACACCGGGGAGCTGTTTTTT.